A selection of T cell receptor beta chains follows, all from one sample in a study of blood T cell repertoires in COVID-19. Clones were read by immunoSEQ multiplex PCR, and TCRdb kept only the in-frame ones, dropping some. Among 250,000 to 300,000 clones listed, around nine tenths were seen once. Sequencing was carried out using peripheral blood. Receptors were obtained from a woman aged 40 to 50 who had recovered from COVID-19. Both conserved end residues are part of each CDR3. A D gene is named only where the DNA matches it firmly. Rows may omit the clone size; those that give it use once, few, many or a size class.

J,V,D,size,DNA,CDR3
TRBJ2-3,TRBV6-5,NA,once,TGTGCCAGCAGTCCAGACACTGGCGTAGGAGATACGCAGTATTTT,CASSPDTGVGDTQYF
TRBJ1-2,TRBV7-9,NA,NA,TGTGCCAGCAGCTTAGAGGAGAACTATGGCTACACCTTC,CASSLEENYGYTF
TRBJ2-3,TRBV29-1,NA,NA,TGCAGCGTTGGGGGGGTGGTCGCAGATACGCAGTATTTT,CSVGGVVADTQYF
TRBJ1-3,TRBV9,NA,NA,TGTGCCAGCAGCGTAGGGGCAGCATCTGGAAACACCATATATTTT,CASSVGAASGNTIYF
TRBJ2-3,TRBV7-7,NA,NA,TGTGCCAGCAGCCAGAGGGCAGGAGATACGCAGTATTTT,CASSQRAGDTQYF
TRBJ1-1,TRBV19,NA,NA,TGTGCCAGCAGCAGGGGGAACACTGAAGCTTTCTTT,CASSRGNTEAFF
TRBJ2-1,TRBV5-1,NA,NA,TGCGCCAGCAGCTTGACGGACAATGAGCAGTTCTTC,CASSLTDNEQFF
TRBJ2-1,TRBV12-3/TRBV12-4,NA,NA,TGTGCCAGCAGTCCGAGCGGTGAGCAGTTCTTC,CASSPSGEQFF
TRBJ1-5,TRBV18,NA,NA,TGTGCCAGCTCACCGACTCGGGGAGAGCCCCAGCATTTT,CASSPTRGEPQHF
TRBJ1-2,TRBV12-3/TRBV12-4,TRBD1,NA,TGTGCCAGCAGGAACAGGGGAAGTGGCTACACCTTC,CASRNRGSGYTF
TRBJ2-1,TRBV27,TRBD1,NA,TGTGCCAGCAGACAACCGGGACAGGGATACAATGAGCAGTTCTTC,CASRQPGQGYNEQFF
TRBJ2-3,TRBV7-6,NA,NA,TGTGCCAGCAGCCCAACCTCGGGACTCACAGATACGCAGTATTTT,CASSPTSGLTDTQYF
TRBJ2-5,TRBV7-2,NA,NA,TGTGCCAGCGGGGGCCACGGGGCACAAGAGACCCAGTACTTC,CASGGHGAQETQYF
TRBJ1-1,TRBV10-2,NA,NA,TGCGCCAGCAGCGTACAGGGTGGCCGCATGAACACTGAAGCTTTCTTT,CASSVQGGRMNTEAFF
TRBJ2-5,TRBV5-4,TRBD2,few,TGTGCCAGCAGCCCCACTAGCGGGAGGGGGACGGAGACCCAGTACTTC,CASSPTSGRGTETQYF
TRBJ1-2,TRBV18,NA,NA,TGTGCCAGCTCACCTGGGGGGTTTGGCTACACCTTC,CASSPGGFGYTF
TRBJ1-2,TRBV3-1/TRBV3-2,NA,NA,TGTGCCAGCAGCCCAAGGGGCTATGGCTACACCTTC,CASSPRGYGYTF
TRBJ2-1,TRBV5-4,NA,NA,TGTGCCAGCAGCTTGGGCGGGACCAGTAGGTACAATGAGCAGTTCTTC,CASSLGGTSRYNEQFF
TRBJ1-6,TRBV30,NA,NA,TGTGCCTGGACTTTGGGGCTTCATATTGCCTATAATTCACCCCTCCACTTT,CAWTLGLHIAYNSPLHF
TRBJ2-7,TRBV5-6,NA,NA,TGTGCCAGCAGCGGAGCCTCCTACGAGCAGTACTTC,CASSGASYEQYF
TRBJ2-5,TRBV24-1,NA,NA,TGTGCCACCAGTGATCCGGGTCATCCCGAAGAGACCCAGTACTTC,CATSDPGHPEETQYF
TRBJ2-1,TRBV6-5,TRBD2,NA,TGTGCCAGCACCACAGCGGGAGGCCTCCCTGGTGAGCAGTTCTTC,CASTTAGGLPGEQFF
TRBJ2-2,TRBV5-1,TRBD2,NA,TGCGCCAGCAGCTGGGGGACTAGCGGGGCGAACACCGGGGAGCTGTTTTTT,CASSWGTSGANTGELFF